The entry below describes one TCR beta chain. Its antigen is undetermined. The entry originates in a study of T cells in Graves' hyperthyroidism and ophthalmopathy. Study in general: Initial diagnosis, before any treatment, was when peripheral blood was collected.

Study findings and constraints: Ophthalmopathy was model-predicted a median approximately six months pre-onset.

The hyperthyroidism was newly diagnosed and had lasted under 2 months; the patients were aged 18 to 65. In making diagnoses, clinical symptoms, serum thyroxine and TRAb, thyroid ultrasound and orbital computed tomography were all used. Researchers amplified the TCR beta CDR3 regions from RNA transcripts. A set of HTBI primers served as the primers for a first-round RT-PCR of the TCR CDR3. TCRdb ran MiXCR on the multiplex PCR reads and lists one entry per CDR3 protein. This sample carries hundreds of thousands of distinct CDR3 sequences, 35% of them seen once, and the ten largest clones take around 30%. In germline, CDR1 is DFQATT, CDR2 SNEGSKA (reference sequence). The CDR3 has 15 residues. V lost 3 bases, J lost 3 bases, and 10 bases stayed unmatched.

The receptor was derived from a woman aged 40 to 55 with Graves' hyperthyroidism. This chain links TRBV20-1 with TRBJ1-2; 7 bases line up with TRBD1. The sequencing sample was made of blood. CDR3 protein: CSASIGTVVDYGYTF. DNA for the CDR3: TGCAGTGCTAGTATCGGGACAGTGGTGGACTATGGCTACACCTTC.